The 27 T cell receptor beta chains reported below all come from one sample, sequenced in a study of blood T cell repertoires in COVID-19. The protocol was immunoSEQ multiplex PCR, while the TCRdb copy is restricted to in-frame clones and leaves out a portion. The data contain a few hundred thousand clones, around nine tenths of them seen just once; the ten biggest clones take up more than 0.95%. Sequencing used PBMCs or T cells enriched from blood (not recorded which). Every receptor here comes from a woman under 30 who had recovered from COVID-19.

The gene calls are TRBV30 and TRBJ2-5; 9 nucleotides align to TRBD2. Germline CDR1 is GTSNPN and CDR2 is SVGIG (reference sequence). The CDR3 is made up of 15 amino acids. After removal of 2 bases from V and 1 base from J, the junction contained 5 bases not matched to a gene. The CDR3 nucleotides are TGTGCCTGGAGTTATAAGCGGGGGGTCCAAGAGACCCAGTACTTC. Its translation is CAWSYKRGVQETQYF.

This rearrangement joins TRBV5-1 to TRBJ2-7; 8 bases are shared with TRBD1. V lost 3 bases, J lost 5 bases, and 4 bases stayed unmatched. CDR1 and CDR2 from the germline V gene are SGHRS and YFSETQ. The CDR3 has 13 amino acids. The DNA of the CDR3 is TGCGCCAGCAGCTACAGGGGGATAGACGAGCAGTACTTC. Translating gives CASSYRGIDEQYF.

This clone appeared a few times. Different DNA sequences within this sample yield the same CDR3. The J gene is TRBJ2-7, the V gene TRBV30; D gene unclear. The CDR3 is 12 residues long. The V gene lost 0 bases and the J gene lost 3 bases, with 6 bases spanning the gap. From germline, CDR1 is GTSNPN and CDR2 SVGIG (reference sequence). CDR3: CAWSVRGYEQYF. The CDR3 DNA reads TGTGCCTGGAGTGTACGAGGCTACGAGCAGTACTTC.

This chain links TRBV4-1 with TRBJ1-6; D might be TRBD1 (6 bases). The CDR3 extends over 15 amino acids. Trimming removed 4 bases at V and 7 bases at J, with 14 bases between. Germline V gene data show CDR1 as MGHRA and CDR2 as YSYEKL. In DNA form, the CDR3 reads TGCGCCAGCAGCCCCGCCGGACAGCCCAATTCACCCCTCCACTTT. Its translation is CASSPAGQPNSPLHF.

The rearrangement joins TRBV27 to TRBJ2-7; TRBD1 matches 7 bases. CDR3 length equals 15 residues. In germline, CDR1 is MNHEY, CDR2 SMNVEV (reference sequence). V shed 4 bases, J shed 1 base, and the junction held 7 bases outside the gene matches. CDR3 amino acids: CASSSFRDSSYEQYF. The CDR3, as DNA: TGTGCCAGCAGTTCATTCCGGGACAGTTCCTACGAGCAGTACTTC.

Only one count was recorded for this clone. The DNA of the CDR3 is TGTGCCAGCAGTCCTAGTTGGGACAGGGGTAAGCCCCAGCATTTT. It specifies CASSPSWDRGKPQHF. This chain uses TRBV27 with TRBJ1-5, with 10 bases fitting TRBD1. Germline V gene lookup returns CDR1 MNHEY and CDR2 SMNVEV (reference sequence). The CDR3 loop spans 15 amino acids. The trim removed 5 bases at V and 8 bases at J, leaving 9 bases unmatched.

This chain joins TRBV29-1 and TRBJ2-1, with TRBD2 matching over 10 bases. J lost 5 bases, V lost 7 bases, and 8 bases had no gene match. The CDR3 spans 14 residues. Germline values: CDR1 SQVTM, CDR2 ANQGSEA. CDR3: CSAASSGGDNEQFF. CDR3 nucleotide sequence: TGCAGCGCCGCATCTAGCGGGGGCGACAATGAGCAGTTCTTC.

The V call is TRBV28, the J call TRBJ1-5, with 9 bases lining up with TRBD1. Losses at the gene ends were 6 bases for V and 6 bases for J; bases not matched to a gene: 6. Germline V CDR1 and CDR2: MDHEN, SYDVKM. The CDR3 loop spans 14 amino acids. DNA of the CDR3: TGTGCCAGCAGCCCCGGGGACAGGGCTCAGCCCCAGCATTTT. Translated: CASSPGDRAQPQHF.

This clone appeared once. The chain employs TRBV6-2 or TRBV6-3 and TRBJ2-1, with D perhaps matching TRBD2 (5 bases). The germline V gene has CDR1 MNHEY and CDR2 SVGEGT. Trimming removed 4 bases at V and 10 bases at J, with 8 bases between. This CDR3 comprises 11 residues. In DNA, the CDR3 is TGTGCCAGCAGTTTCCCGGGAGAGCAGTTCTTC. Amino acid sequence: CASSFPGEQFF.

The rearrangement uses TRBV7-9 and TRBJ1-4; no clear D gene. Germline lookup yields CDR1 SEHNR and CDR2 FQNEAQ (reference sequence). The V and J ends lost 4 bases and 3 bases respectively, with 12 bases between them. CDR3 length equals 15 residues. CDR3 sequence reads: CASSYIDKPNEKLFF. In nucleotides, the CDR3 is TGTGCCAGCAGCTATATTGACAAGCCTAATGAAAAACTGTTTTTT.

V is TRBV5-6 and J is TRBJ2-7; the D is unclear. Per the germline V gene, CDR1 is SGHDT and CDR2 is YYEEEE. V lost 4 bases, J lost 7 bases, and 18 bases lay in between. The CDR3 contains 14 residues. The CDR3 region has the DNA TGTGCCAGCAGCCCCCGGTGGGTGTCGAGGGAGCAGTACTTC. Encoded protein: CASSPRWVSREQYF.

The V call is TRBV5-4, the J call TRBJ2-5, with 9 bases aligning to TRBD1. CDR1 and CDR2 (germline): SGHNT, YYREEE (reference sequence). The CDR3 is 14 amino acids. V lost 5 bases, J lost 9 bases, and 11 bases stayed unmatched. CDR3 amino acids: CASRIRDREDPQYF. The CDR3 bases are TGTGCCAGCAGGATACGGGACAGGGAAGACCCCCAGTACTTC.

This chain joins TRBV6-2 or TRBV6-3 and TRBJ1-3; D is unclear. CDR3 length equals 14 residues. The germline V gene encodes CDR1 MNHEY and CDR2 SVGEGT. The ends were cut back, 5 bases at V and 4 bases at J, with 12 bases in the middle. CDR3 protein: CASSRLARGNTIYF. The CDR3 region has the DNA TGTGCCAGCAGTCGACTTGCCCGCGGAAACACCATATATTTT.

The chain uses TRBV6-2 or TRBV6-3 and TRBJ1-2, with TRBD1 identical over 8 bases. The V gene end was trimmed by 3 bases and the J gene end by 6 bases; junction bases not matched to a gene: 9. The CDR3 extends over 15 amino acids. Germline assignment: CDR1 MNHEY and CDR2 SVGEGT. As DNA, the CDR3 is TGTGCCAGCAGTTATATGGCAGGGGGCCGGGATGGCTACACCTTC. This sequence encodes CASSYMAGGRDGYTF.

The V call is TRBV27, the J call TRBJ2-7; TRBD2 matches 8 bases. Germline trimming cut 6 bases from V and 4 bases from J; bases unmatched to any gene: 5. Germline V CDR1 and CDR2: MNHEY, SMNVEV (reference sequence). This CDR3 has 13 residues. This chain's CDR3 is CASSGGLAYEQYF. CDR3 nucleotide sequence: TGTGCCAGCAGCGGAGGACTAGCTTACGAGCAGTACTTC.

The count of this clone is one. This chain connects TRBV15 to TRBJ1-5; a weak D match, TRBD1 (6 bases). Germline V gene data show CDR1 as LNHNV and CDR2 as YYDKDF (reference sequence). CDR3 length equals 14 residues. The V and J ends lost 0 bases and 4 bases respectively, with 7 bases between them. CDR3 bases: TGTGCCACCAGCAGAGAAGACAGGAATCAGCCCCAGCATTTT. Protein: CATSREDRNQPQHF. The whole variable domain, filled in from reference TRBV15 and TRBJ1-5, reads DAMVIQNPRYQVTQFGKPVTLSCSQTLNHNVMYWYQQKSSQAPKLLFHYYDKDFNNEADTPDNFQSRRPNTSFCFLDIRSPGLGDTAMYLCATSREDRNQPQHFGDGTRLSIL.

The chain has TRBV6-5 and TRBJ2-7, with 7 bases lining up with TRBD2. The CDR3 runs to 13 residues. Germline V gene sequence: CDR1 MNHEY, CDR2 SVGAGI. Trimming removed 9 bases from V and 3 bases from J; junction bases left unmatched: 8. CDR3 region: CASDPRDYYEQYF. DNA of the CDR3: TGTGCCAGTGACCCCCGGGACTACTACGAGCAGTACTTC.

Regarding this clone: The same CDR3 arises from other DNA sequences in this sample as well. V gene TRBV6-1 combines with J gene TRBJ2-5, with a possible D match to TRBD2 (6 bases). CDR1 and CDR2 (germline): MNHNS, SASEGT. With 0 bases removed from V and 5 bases from J, the gap between germline ends came to 13 bases. CDR3 size: 15 residues. CDR3 residues: CASSEALAGRETQYF. DNA of the CDR3: TGTGCCAGCAGTGAAGCGCTGGCGGGGAGGGAGACCCAGTACTTC.

This clone was found a few times. The V call is TRBV18, the J call TRBJ2-3; D is ambiguous. Germline lookup yields CDR1 KGHSH and CDR2 LQKENI. The V end lost 10 bases, the J end lost 3 bases, and 17 bases lay between the germline ends. CDR3 length: 14 residues. CDR3 DNA sequence: TGTGCCATCGCTCACGAGGATCCTACAGATACGCAGTATTTT. This encodes CAIAHEDPTDTQYF.

This clone was seen only a few times. J is TRBJ1-6 and V is TRBV3-1 (or the pseudogene TRBV3-2), with D perhaps TRBD1 (5 bases). The CDR3 covers 14 residues. Germline CDR1 LGHDT, CDR2 YNNKEL (reference sequence). V dropped 5 bases and J dropped 9 bases, with 14 bases sitting between them. CDR3 sequence (DNA): TGTGCCAGCAGCTTAGACAGTTCCTCTTCACCCCTCCACTTT. Amino acid sequence: CASSLDSSSSPLHF.

The gene calls are TRBV7-9 and TRBJ1-2; 7 bases are a match to TRBD1. Germline assignment: CDR1 SEHNR and CDR2 FQNEAQ (reference sequence). This CDR3 spans 17 amino acids. The junction had 17 bases not matched to a gene; V was cut back by 1 base and J by 9 bases. The CDR3 coding sequence is TGTGCCAGCAGCTTAGAATTCGCGACAGGGCGTCGGGAGAGCTACACCTTC. Encoded protein: CASSLEFATGRRESYTF.

The rearrangement links TRBV3-1 (or the pseudogene TRBV3-2) to TRBJ2-3; D may be TRBD2 (6 bases). The CDR3 length is 13 residues. Germline V CDR1 and CDR2: LGHDT, YNNKEL (reference sequence). Trimming removed 11 bases at V and 4 bases at J, with 16 bases between. CDR3 DNA sequence: TGTGCCTGCCGGGCTAGCGTGTCAGATACGCAGTATTTT. Its translation: CACRASVSDTQYF.

DNA for the CDR3: TGTGCCAGCAGTCTGTCAACTAATGAAAAACTGTTTTTT. It translates to CASSLSTNEKLFF. The V call is TRBV25-1, the J call TRBJ1-4; D is ambiguous. V was trimmed by 5 bases and J by 0 bases, leaving 4 bases between them. The CDR3 is made up of 13 amino acids. Germline V CDR1 and CDR2: MGHDK, SYGVNS.

The rearrangement uses TRBV18 and TRBJ1-2, with 7 bases matching TRBD1. Germline V gene sequence: CDR1 KGHSH, CDR2 LQKENI. The CDR3 extends over 12 amino acids. Trimming at V came to 5 bases and at J to 3 bases, leaving 0 bases not matched to a gene. The CDR3 DNA reads TGTGCCAGCTCAGGGACAGACTATGGCTACACCTTC. Its translation is CASSGTDYGYTF.

The genes are TRBV4-2 and TRBJ1-3; 9 positions agree with TRBD1. The germline V gene has CDR1 LGHNA and CDR2 YNFKEQ. Unmatched junction bases numbered 16, after V lost 3 bases and J lost 4 bases. The CDR3 is made up of 19 amino acids. The CDR3 here is CASSHHTGLTGGAGNTIYF. CDR3 nucleotide sequence: TGTGCCAGCAGCCATCACACTGGCCTCACAGGGGGCGCCGGAAACACCATATATTTT.

The V call is TRBV7-9, the J call TRBJ2-2; the D is unclear. The V and J ends lost 3 bases and 3 bases respectively, with 11 bases between them. Per the germline V gene, CDR1 is SEHNR and CDR2 is FQNEAQ (reference sequence). This CDR3 has 15 amino acids. The CDR3 spells CASSLFGLDTGELFF. The CDR3 DNA reads TGTGCCAGCAGCTTGTTCGGGTTGGACACCGGGGAGCTGTTTTTT.

For the CDR3, the DNA is TGTGCTAGTGGTCAACCGCGTGAGCGGTACAATGAGCAGTTCTTC. It is translated as CASGQPRERYNEQFF. The chain is built from TRBV12-5 and TRBJ2-1; D might be TRBD2 (5 bases). CDR1 is LGHNT, CDR2 FRNRAP, per germline. V was clipped by 5 bases and J by 4 bases, with 15 bases between them. The CDR3 totals 15 residues.